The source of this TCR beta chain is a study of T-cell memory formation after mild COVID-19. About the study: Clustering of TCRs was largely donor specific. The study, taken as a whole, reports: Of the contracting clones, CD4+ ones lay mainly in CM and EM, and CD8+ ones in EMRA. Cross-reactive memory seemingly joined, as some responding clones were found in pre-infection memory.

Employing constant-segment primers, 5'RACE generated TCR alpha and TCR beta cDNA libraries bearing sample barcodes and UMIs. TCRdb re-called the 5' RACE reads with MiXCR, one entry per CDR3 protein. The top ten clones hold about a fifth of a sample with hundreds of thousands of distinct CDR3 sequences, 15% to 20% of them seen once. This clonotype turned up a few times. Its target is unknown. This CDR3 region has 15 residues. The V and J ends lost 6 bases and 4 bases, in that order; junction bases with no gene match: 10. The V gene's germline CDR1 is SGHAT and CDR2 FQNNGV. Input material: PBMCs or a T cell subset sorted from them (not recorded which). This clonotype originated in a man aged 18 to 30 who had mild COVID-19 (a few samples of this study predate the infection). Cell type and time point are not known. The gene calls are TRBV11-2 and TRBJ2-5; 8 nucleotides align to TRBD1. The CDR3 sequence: CASRRDRGSGETQYF. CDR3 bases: TGTGCCAGCAGACGTGACAGGGGCAGTGGAGAGACCCAGTACTTC.